Below are 21 T cell receptor beta chains sequenced from a single sample in a study of T cell responses to AZD1222 COVID-19 vaccine. TCRdb keeps only in-frame clones here, not all; method: immunoSEQ multiplex PCR. The sample holds about 140,000 clones; over 80% are singletons and the top ten take approximately 7%. The sequences come from peripheral blood, collected 28 days after the second AZD1222 dose. The receptors originated from an adult who received the AZD1222 COVID-19 vaccine.

The J gene is TRBJ2-7, the V gene TRBV7-9; 7 nucleotides match TRBD1. With V trimmed by 5 bases and J by 0 bases, 7 bases remained unmatched. There are 15 residues in the CDR3. The germline V gene encodes CDR1 SEHNR and CDR2 FQNEAQ (reference sequence). Here the CDR3 reads CASSRLGDSSYEQYF. CDR3 bases: TGTGCCAGCAGCCGCTTAGGGGACAGCTCCTACGAGCAGTACTTC. The whole variable domain, filled in from reference TRBV7-9 and TRBJ2-7, reads DTGVSQNPRHKITKRGQNVTFRCDPISEHNRLYWYRQTLGQGPEFLTYFQNEAQLEKSRLLSDRFSAERPKGSFSTLEIQRTEQGDSAMYLCASSRLGDSSYEQYFGPGTRLTVT.

The chain joins TRBV15 to TRBJ1-3; D not resolved. V shed 8 bases and J shed 4 bases, with 18 bases lying between them. This CDR3 spans 15 amino acids. Germline V CDR1 and CDR2: LNHNV, YYDKDF (reference sequence). For the CDR3, the DNA is TGTGCCACCCAGACGGAACGATTTATGGGAAACACCATATATTTT. It yields the protein CATQTERFMGNTIYF.

The rearrangement uses TRBV7-3 and TRBJ1-1; possible D gene TRBD1, 5 bases. Trimming took off 2 bases at V and 4 bases at J, with 11 bases between the two ends. The CDR3 runs 14 residues. In germline, CDR1 is SGHTA, CDR2 FQGTGA. This CDR3 reads CASSLLGVATEAFF. DNA for the CDR3: TGTGCCAGCAGCTTATTGGGGGTCGCCACTGAAGCTTTCTTT.

This sequence joins TRBV29-1 and TRBJ2-3; the D is unclear. Germline assignment: CDR1 SQVTM and CDR2 ANQGSEA. Trimming left V 4 bases short and J 2 bases short, with 10 bases between. The CDR3 is made up of 13 amino acids. CDR3 loop: CSVAGIHTDTQYF. The CDR3 DNA sequence: TGCAGCGTTGCCGGAATTCACACAGATACGCAGTATTTT.

This chain uses TRBV7-9 with TRBJ2-5, with a weak D call TRBD1 (6 bases). V dropped 5 bases and J dropped 7 bases, with 23 bases sitting between them. The CDR3 loop spans 16 amino acids. The germline V gene encodes CDR1 SEHNR and CDR2 FQNEAQ (reference sequence). The CDR3 sequence: CASSPTSGVRGRTQYF. CDR3 DNA sequence: TGTGCCAGCAGCCCGACTTCAGGGGTGAGGGGAAGGACCCAGTACTTC. The full variable domain, its missing parts supplied by reference TRBV7-9 and TRBJ2-5, is DTGVSQNPRHKITKRGQNVTFRCDPISEHNRLYWYRQTLGQGPEFLTYFQNEAQLEKSRLLSDRFSAERPKGSFSTLEIQRTEQGDSAMYLCASSPTSGVRGRTQYFGPGTRLLVL.

The rearrangement links TRBV11-2 to TRBJ2-1; 14 bases agree with TRBD2. This CDR3 is built from 17 residues. Germline lookup yields CDR1 SGHAT and CDR2 FQNNGV. With V trimmed by 4 bases and J by 9 bases, 11 bases remained unmatched. CDR3 sequence: CASSSFRLAGGESEQFF. The CDR3 DNA reads as TGTGCCAGCAGCTCGTTCCGACTAGCGGGGGGGGAGAGTGAGCAGTTCTTC.

V gene TRBV4-3 combines with J gene TRBJ1-4; 7 bases match TRBD1. The germline V gene encodes CDR1 LGHNA and CDR2 YSLEER. Unmatched junction bases numbered 14, after V lost 5 bases and J lost 8 bases. This CDR3 region has 16 residues. The CDR3 loop is CASSRAGQAGWEKLFF. Written as DNA, the CDR3 is TGCGCCAGCAGCAGGGCCGGACAGGCGGGTTGGGAAAAACTGTTTTTT.

V is TRBV5-8 and J is TRBJ1-1; TRBD1 matches at 8 bases. The CDR3 covers 14 residues. CDR1 and CDR2 from the germline V gene are SGHTS and YDEGEE. Losses at the gene ends were 1 base for V and 3 bases for J; bases not matched to a gene: 2. CDR3 loop: CASSLQGAYTEAFF. Here the CDR3 DNA reads TGTGCCAGCAGCTTGCAGGGGGCTTACACTGAAGCTTTCTTT.

The V and J genes are TRBV28 and TRBJ2-7, with 7 nucleotides matching TRBD1. J lost 2 bases, V lost 2 bases, and 12 bases had no gene match. Per germline, CDR1 MDHEN and CDR2 SYDVKM. The CDR3 totals 17 residues. The CDR3 sequence is CASSLTQDRIITYEQYF. In DNA form, the CDR3 reads TGTGCCAGCAGTTTAACTCAGGACAGGATCATAACCTACGAGCAGTACTTC.

This rearrangement joins TRBV20-1 to TRBJ1-1; TRBD1 matches 8 bases. Trimming cost V 3 bases and J 5 bases; bases outside gene matches: 8. The CDR3 extends over 14 amino acids. The germline gives CDR1 DFQATT, CDR2 SNEGSKA (reference sequence). The DNA for the CDR3 is TGCAGTGCTAGTCCGTTGGACAGGGATACTGAAGCTTTCTTT. Translating gives CSASPLDRDTEAFF.

The gene calls are TRBV7-8 and TRBJ1-5; D remains unclear. Germline V gene sequence: CDR1 SGHVS, CDR2 FQNEAQ. This CDR3 contains 14 residues. Deletions cut 1 base from V and 7 bases from J, with 11 bases between. The CDR3 DNA reads as TGTGCCAGCAGCTTAGGGGCCGCGAAGCAGCCCCAGCATTTT. This gives the protein CASSLGAAKQPQHF.

V is TRBV4-1 and J is TRBJ2-7; D is undetermined. The CDR3 length is 15 residues. V was pared by 0 bases and J by 0 bases, with 9 bases between. Germline loops: CDR1 MGHRA, CDR2 YSYEKL. CDR3 amino acids: CASSQDAEDSYEQYF. Written as DNA, the CDR3 is TGCGCCAGCAGCCAAGATGCTGAGGACTCCTACGAGCAGTACTTC.

This sequence joins TRBV11-1 and TRBJ2-1; D is possibly TRBD1 (6 bases). V gave up 10 bases and J gave up 3 bases, with 19 bases separating them. The CDR3 is made up of 15 amino acids. Per germline, CDR1 SGHAT and CDR2 FQDESV (reference sequence). The DNA of the CDR3 is TGTGCCACCAAAGAACAGGGCACCGACTACAATGAGCAGTTCTTC. This sequence encodes CATKEQGTDYNEQFF.

This clone was counted a single time. The chain is built from TRBV5-1 and TRBJ2-7; D gene ambiguous. Germline assignment: CDR1 SGHRS and CDR2 YFSETQ. The length of the CDR3 is 11 residues. V lost 4 bases and J lost 5, with 7 bases in between. The chain's CDR3 is CASSVSNEQYF. The CDR3 nucleotides are TGCGCCAGCAGCGTTTCGAACGAGCAGTACTTC.

The chain carries TRBV5-1 and TRBJ2-5, with 8 bases aligning to TRBD1. This CDR3 spans 14 amino acids. Per germline, CDR1 SGHRS and CDR2 YFSETQ. The trim removed 2 bases at V and 3 bases at J, leaving 3 bases unmatched. In DNA form, the CDR3 reads TGCGCCAGCAGCTTCTGGACAGGGAAAGAGACCCAGTACTTC. Encoded protein: CASSFWTGKETQYF.

J is TRBJ1-1 and V is TRBV18; no clear D. The germline V gene has CDR1 KGHSH and CDR2 LQKENI. V was clipped by 2 bases and J by 0 bases, with 7 bases between them. The CDR3 loop spans 14 amino acids. The CDR3 protein is CASSPRLMNTEAFF. The CDR3 DNA reads TGTGCCAGCTCACCAAGGTTAATGAACACTGAAGCTTTCTTT.

The chain is built from TRBV7-3 and TRBJ1-6; no clear D. The CDR3 has 14 amino acids. The V gene lost 2 bases and the J gene lost 6 bases, with 8 bases spanning the gap. The germline V gene encodes CDR1 SGHTA and CDR2 FQGTGA. The DNA for the CDR3 is TGTGCCAGCAGCTTATCACAGCCTAATTCACCCCTCCACTTT. It translates to CASSLSQPNSPLHF.

The V call is TRBV2, the J call TRBJ2-4, with a possible D match to TRBD2 (6 bases). CDR3 length: 13 residues. Looked up from germline, CDR1 is SNHLY and CDR2 is FYNNEI. Trimming shortened V by 8 bases and J by 0 bases, and 8 bases separated the two germline ends. CDR3: CASGGLAKNIQYF. In DNA form, the CDR3 reads TGTGCCAGCGGGGGACTAGCCAAAAACATTCAGTACTTC.

The genes are TRBV19 and TRBJ1-5; possible D gene TRBD1, 6 bases. Trimming pared 5 bases from V and 4 bases from J, leaving 9 bases between. The V gene's germline CDR1 is LNHDA and CDR2 SQIVND (reference sequence). This CDR3 has 13 amino acids. Written as DNA, the CDR3 is TGTGCCAGTAGTCAGAGGGGGAATCAGCCCCAGCATTTT. It specifies CASSQRGNQPQHF.

J is TRBJ2-1 and V is TRBV19; 13 bases fit TRBD2. J gave up 6 bases and V 7 bases, and 6 bases lay outside the gene matches. The germline CDR1 and CDR2 sequences are LNHDA and SQIVND (reference sequence). CDR3 length equals 15 residues. The CDR3 loop is CASTPTSGGRNEQFF. In nucleotides, the CDR3 is TGTGCCAGTACCCCGACTAGCGGGGGGCGCAATGAGCAGTTCTTC.

The CDR3 DNA reads TGCGCCAGCAGCCAAGCTGCCTCCGGGGTGCGCCTCTCTGGGGCCAACGTCCTGACTTTC. It codes for CASSQAASGVRLSGANVLTF. The rearrangement joins TRBV4-1 to TRBJ2-6; maybe TRBD2 (5 bases). The CDR3 spans 20 residues. Trimming cost V 1 base and J 0 bases, with 19 bases left between them. Germline V gives CDR1 MGHRA, CDR2 YSYEKL.